The present T cell receptor (beta chain) was sequenced within a study of CD4 T cells in relation to SARS-CoV-2 and coronaviruses. Unexposed donor CD4+ T cells date from about 2011-2018, before the COVID-19 pandemic. CD4+ T cells were isolated from the cells after nine to eleven days of culture. Cultures received half-medium IL-2 refreshes on days 3 and 7. Study results and limitations: Monoreactive clones expanded significantly more to SARS-CoV-2 than crossreactive clones did.

With 6 bases clipped from V and 0 bases from J, the junction kept 6 bases outside the gene matches. Germline V gene data show CDR1 as ENHRY and CDR2 as SYGVKD. The CDR3 contains 16 residues. TCRdb's table, derived via immunoSEQ multiplex PCR, lists solely in-frame clones and lacks some. The repertoire holds 20,000 to 25,000 clones, with 74% as singletons. Regarding this clone: The antigen is undetermined.

The TCR sequence derives from a human donor in good health. The sequencing input was CD4+ T cells from PBMCs, cultured in vitro. The chain links TRBV10-3 to TRBJ2-3; 10 bases fit TRBD2. The chain's CDR3 is CAIRPSGGLSTDTQYF. Here the CDR3 DNA reads TGTGCCATCAGACCTAGCGGGGGACTTAGCACAGATACGCAGTATTTT.